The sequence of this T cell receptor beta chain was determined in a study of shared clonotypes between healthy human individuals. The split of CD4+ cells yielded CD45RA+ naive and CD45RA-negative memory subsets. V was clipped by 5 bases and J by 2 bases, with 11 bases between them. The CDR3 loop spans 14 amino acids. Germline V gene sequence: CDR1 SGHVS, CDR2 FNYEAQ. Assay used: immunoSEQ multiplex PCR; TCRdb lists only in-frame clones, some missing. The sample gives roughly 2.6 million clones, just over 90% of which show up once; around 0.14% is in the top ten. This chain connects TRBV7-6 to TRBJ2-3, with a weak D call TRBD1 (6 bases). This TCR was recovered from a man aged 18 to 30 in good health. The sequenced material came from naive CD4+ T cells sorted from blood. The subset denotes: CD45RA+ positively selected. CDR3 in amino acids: CASSPGTNTDTQYF. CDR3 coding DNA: TGTGCCAGCAGCCCCGGGACAAACACAGATACGCAGTATTTT. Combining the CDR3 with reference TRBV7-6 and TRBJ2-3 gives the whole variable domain GAGVSQSPRYKVTKRGQDVALRCDPISGHVSLYWYRQALGQGPEFLTYFNYEAQQDKSGLPNDRFSAERPEGSISTLTIQRTEQRDSAMYRCASSPGTNTDTQYFGPGTRLTVL.